A single sample gave rise to the 18 T cell receptor beta chains below, sequenced in a study of OX40 agonist ivuxolimab in advanced cancers. Repertoires were generated with immunoSEQ multiplex PCR, while TCRdb's copy carries only in-frame clones and drops some. Of some 74,000 clones listed, approximately 82% were seen once; the top ten hold less than 6%. Sequencing was performed on CD4+ or CD8+ T cells sorted from blood, taken in a trial of the OX40 agonist ivuxolimab. The source of these receptors is an adult with an advanced solid tumor such as melanoma, head and neck, liver or kidney cancer.

The J gene is TRBJ2-7, the V gene TRBV11-3; 9 bases align to TRBD1. The V and J ends lost 5 bases and 4 bases, in that order; junction bases with no gene match: 6. Germline CDR1 SGHNT, CDR2 YENEEA. CDR3 size: 14 residues. CDR3 nucleotide sequence: TGTGCCAGCAGCCCACAGGGGGCAGGGTACGAGCAGTACTTC. It codes for CASSPQGAGYEQYF.

J is TRBJ2-1 and V is TRBV9; 10 nucleotides align to TRBD2. The CDR3 totals 16 residues. Per germline, CDR1 SGDLS and CDR2 YYNGEE. The V and J ends lost 0 bases and 10 bases, in that order; junction bases with no gene match: 10. This CDR3 reads CASSVGASGGAQEQFF. The CDR3 bases are TGTGCCAGCAGCGTAGGGGCCAGCGGGGGGGCCCAGGAGCAGTTCTTC. Based on the CDR3 plus reference TRBV9 and TRBJ2-1, the full variable domain is DSGVTQTPKHLITATGQRVTLRCSPRSGDLSVYWYQQSLDQGLQFLIQYYNGEERAKGNILERFSAQQFPDLHSELNLSSLELGDSALYFCASSVGASGGAQEQFFGPGTRLTVL.

This chain uses TRBV18 with TRBJ1-3; TRBD1 might be the D (5 bases). This CDR3 is 16 amino acids long. The V end was cut by 2 bases, the J end by 0 bases, with 11 bases between. Germline V gene data show CDR1 as KGHSH and CDR2 as LQKENI. CDR3 nucleotides: TGTGCCAGCTCACCATTGAGGGGTCCCTCTGGAAACACCATATATTTT. Encoded protein: CASSPLRGPSGNTIYF.

The V and J genes are TRBV6-5 and TRBJ1-3; a possible D gene is TRBD1 (6 bases). Trimming pared 6 bases from V and 1 base from J, leaving 10 bases between. This CDR3 has 14 amino acids. CDR1 is MNHEY and CDR2 is SVGAGI in the germline V gene. In DNA form, the CDR3 reads TGTGCCAGCAGCGGGGGCGTATCTGGAAACACCATATATTTT. It specifies CASSGGVSGNTIYF.

The chain employs TRBV5-1 and TRBJ2-2; 8 nucleotides align to TRBD1. Trimming took 3 bases from V and 0 from J; bases not matched to a gene: 1. The CDR3 runs to 15 residues. Per the germline V gene, CDR1 is SGHRS and CDR2 is YFSETQ. The CDR3 loop reads CASSSTGANTGELFF. In nucleotides, the CDR3 is TGCGCCAGCAGCTCGACAGGGGCGAACACCGGGGAGCTGTTTTTT.

V is TRBV5-4 and J is TRBJ2-5; 9 bases fit TRBD1. J gave up 5 bases and V 4 bases, and 6 bases lay outside the gene matches. In germline, CDR1 is SGHNT, CDR2 YYREEE (reference sequence). The CDR3 has 14 amino acids. DNA of the CDR3: TGTGCCAGCAGCCCGAGGACAGGGGATGAGACCCAGTACTTC. Its protein is CASSPRTGDETQYF.

The chain links TRBV7-2 to TRBJ2-3; D is unresolved. The ends were cut back, 2 bases at V and 1 base at J, with 10 bases in the middle. Looked up from germline, CDR1 is SGHTA and CDR2 is FQGNSA. The CDR3 consists of 15 residues. The CDR3 sequence: CASSLLPGGTDTQYF. CDR3 nucleotide sequence: TGTGCCAGCAGCTTACTCCCAGGTGGCACAGATACGCAGTATTTT.

The chain joins TRBV4-1 to TRBJ1-4; 8 nucleotides align to TRBD1. With 0 bases clipped from V and 5 bases from J, the junction kept 2 bases outside the gene matches. CDR3 length: 15 amino acids. Germline CDR1 reads MGHRA; CDR2 reads YSYEKL. CDR3 sequence: CASSQDRGRNEKLFF. The CDR3 DNA reads TGCGCCAGCAGCCAAGACAGGGGGCGAAATGAAAAACTGTTTTTT.

The chain joins TRBV5-1 to TRBJ2-2; 11 positions agree with TRBD1. The CDR3 has 15 amino acids. V gave up 4 bases and J gave up 5 bases; unmatched junction bases: 4. Looked up from germline, CDR1 is SGHRS and CDR2 is YFSETQ. The CDR3 region is CASSTGQGATGELFF. CDR3 DNA: TGCGCCAGCAGCACCGGACAGGGGGCAACCGGGGAGCTGTTTTTT.

V and J are TRBV18 and TRBJ1-5, with TRBD1 matching over 7 bases. Germline V gene lookup returns CDR1 KGHSH and CDR2 LQKENI. The ends lost 6 bases at V and 6 bases at J; junction bases unmatched: 14. This CDR3 spans 16 amino acids. The DNA of the CDR3 is TGTGCCAGCTCCCCCACCGCAGGGGGTAAGGGTCAGCCCCAGCATTTT. As protein: CASSPTAGGKGQPQHF.

The J gene is TRBJ2-5, the V gene TRBV2, with 10 bases fitting TRBD2. V dropped 3 bases and J dropped 4; count of bases not matched to a gene: 14. Germline V CDR1 and CDR2: SNHLY, FYNNEI. The length of the CDR3 is 18 residues. The chain's CDR3 is CASSEPGLAFPVLETQYF. In DNA form, the CDR3 reads TGTGCCAGCAGTGAGCCGGGACTAGCGTTCCCCGTTTTAGAGACCCAGTACTTC.

V gene TRBV27 combines with J gene TRBJ2-2, with 7 bases lining up with TRBD2. Trimming at V came to 5 bases and at J to 0 bases, leaving 9 bases not matched to a gene. This CDR3 spans 17 amino acids. Germline CDR1 MNHEY, CDR2 SMNVEV (reference sequence). The CDR3 protein is CASSRGDAIANTGELFF. The CDR3 nucleotides read TGTGCCAGCAGTCGGGGGGACGCCATCGCGAACACCGGGGAGCTGTTTTTT.

CDR3 amino acids: CASSLQMNTEAFF. The CDR3 DNA follows: TGTGCCAGCTCCTTACAGATGAACACTGAAGCTTTCTTT. This sequence joins TRBV2 and TRBJ1-1; D is uncertain. CDR3 length: 13 amino acids. Germline CDR1 reads SNHLY; CDR2 reads FYNNEI. Trimming removed 8 bases from V and 0 bases from J, with 10 bases in between.

The V call is TRBV6-1, the J call TRBJ2-5; 9 bases match TRBD2. From germline, CDR1 is MNHNS and CDR2 SASEGT. The ends lost 8 bases at V and 4 bases at J; junction bases unmatched: 8. The CDR3 runs to 14 residues. The CDR3 coding sequence is TGTGCCAGCTACGCCGGGACTAGCTTAGAGACCCAGTACTTC. Protein: CASYAGTSLETQYF.

CDR3 loop: CASSSSGFNQPQHF. The CDR3 DNA sequence: TGTGCCAGCAGTTCTTCAGGGTTCAATCAGCCCCAGCATTTT. The chain combines TRBV28 with TRBJ1-5; D is possibly TRBD1 (5 bases). This CDR3 spans 14 amino acids. Looked up from germline, CDR1 is MDHEN and CDR2 is SYDVKM. Deletions cut 4 bases from V and 3 bases from J, with 10 bases between.

This sequence joins TRBV7-2 and TRBJ2-7, with unresolved D. The V and J ends lost 3 bases and 5 bases respectively, with 5 bases between them. From germline, CDR1 is SGHTA and CDR2 FQGNSA. The CDR3 loop spans 11 amino acids. The CDR3 protein is CASSLSHEQYF. CDR3 DNA sequence: TGTGCCAGCAGCTTGTCTCACGAGCAGTACTTC.

The genes are TRBV18 and TRBJ1-5; TRBD1 might be the D (6 bases). Germline-derived CDR1 and CDR2 are KGHSH and LQKENI. The CDR3 is made up of 14 amino acids. V was pared by 6 bases and J by 1 base, with 10 bases between. The CDR3 sequence: CASSEGGSNQPQHF. The CDR3 nucleotides are TGTGCCAGCTCCGAGGGGGGGAGCAATCAGCCCCAGCATTTT.

The chain uses TRBV2 and TRBJ1-4; D not resolved. Trimming cost V 3 bases and J 8 bases, with 13 bases left between them. CDR1 and CDR2 (germline): SNHLY, FYNNEI. The CDR3 has 14 amino acids. The CDR3 spells CASSDVEVGEKLFF. CDR3 DNA sequence: TGTGCCAGCAGTGACGTCGAGGTTGGGGAAAAACTGTTTTTT.